This T cell receptor beta chain was obtained from a study of cytomegalovirus exposure and HLA in healthy donors. Findings and limits, study-wide: The records held CMV serostatus as the only immune exposure information. Researchers catalogued around 150 TCR beta chains as cytomegalovirus-associated. The authors later linked a missense DCLRE1C variant to TCR beta V- and J-gene trimming.

PCR primers comprised 60 Vbeta and 13 Jbeta primers. Assay used: immunoSEQ multiplex PCR; TCRdb lists only in-frame clones, some missing. The sample has around 100,000 clones, roughly 68% seen once. Germline V CDR1 and CDR2: LNHDA, SQIVND (reference sequence). The length of the CDR3 is 16 residues. Trimming at V came to 3 bases and at J to 6 bases, leaving 12 bases not matched to a gene. The sample holds one count of this clone. No antigen is known for it. This clonotype originated in a woman in her 30s in good health and CMV-seronegative. The chain recombines TRBV19 with TRBJ2-5, with 8 bases lining up with TRBD2. The source material was PBMCs. CDR3 loop: CASSMGWTSMGKTQYF. CDR3 DNA sequence: TGTGCCAGTAGTATGGGGTGGACTAGCATGGGTAAGACCCAGTACTTC.